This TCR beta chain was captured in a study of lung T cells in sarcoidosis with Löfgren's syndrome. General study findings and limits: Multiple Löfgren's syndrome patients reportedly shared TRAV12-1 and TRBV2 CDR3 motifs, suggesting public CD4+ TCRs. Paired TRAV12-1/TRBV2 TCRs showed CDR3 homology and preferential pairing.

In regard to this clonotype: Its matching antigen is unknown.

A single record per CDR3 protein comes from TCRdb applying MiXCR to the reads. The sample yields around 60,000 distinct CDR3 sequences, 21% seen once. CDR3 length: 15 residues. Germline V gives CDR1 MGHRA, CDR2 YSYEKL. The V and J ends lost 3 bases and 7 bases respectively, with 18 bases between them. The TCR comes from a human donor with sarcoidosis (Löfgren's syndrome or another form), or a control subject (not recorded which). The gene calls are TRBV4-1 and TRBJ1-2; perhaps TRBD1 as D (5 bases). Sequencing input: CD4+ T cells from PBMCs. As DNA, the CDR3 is TGCGCCAGCAGCCATACCGGGACGCTAGAATCTGGCTACACCTTC. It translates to CASSHTGTLESGYTF.